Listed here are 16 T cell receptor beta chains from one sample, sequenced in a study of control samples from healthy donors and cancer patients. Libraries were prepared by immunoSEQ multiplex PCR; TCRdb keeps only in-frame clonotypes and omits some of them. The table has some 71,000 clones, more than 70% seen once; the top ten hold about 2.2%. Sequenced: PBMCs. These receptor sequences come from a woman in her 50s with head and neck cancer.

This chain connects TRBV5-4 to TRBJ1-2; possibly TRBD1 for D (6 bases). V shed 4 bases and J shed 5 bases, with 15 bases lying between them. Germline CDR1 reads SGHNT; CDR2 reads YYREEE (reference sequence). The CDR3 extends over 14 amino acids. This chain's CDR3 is CASSDAGQLYGYTF. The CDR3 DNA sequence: TGTGCCAGCAGCGATGCCGGACAGTTATATGGCTACACCTTC.

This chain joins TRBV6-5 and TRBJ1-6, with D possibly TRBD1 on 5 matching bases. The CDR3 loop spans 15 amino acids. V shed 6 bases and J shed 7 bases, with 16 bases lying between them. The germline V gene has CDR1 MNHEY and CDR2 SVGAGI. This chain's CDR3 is CASSWAVQGNSPLHF. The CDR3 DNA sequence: TGTGCCAGCAGCTGGGCGGTGCAGGGAAATTCACCCCTCCACTTT.

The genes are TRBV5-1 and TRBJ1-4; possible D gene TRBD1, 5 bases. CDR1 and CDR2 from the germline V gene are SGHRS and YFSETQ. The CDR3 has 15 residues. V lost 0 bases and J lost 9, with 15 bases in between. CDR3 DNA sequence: TGCGCCAGCAGCTTGGTGCAGGGTGGCCATCAAAAACTGTTTTTT. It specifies CASSLVQGGHQKLFF.

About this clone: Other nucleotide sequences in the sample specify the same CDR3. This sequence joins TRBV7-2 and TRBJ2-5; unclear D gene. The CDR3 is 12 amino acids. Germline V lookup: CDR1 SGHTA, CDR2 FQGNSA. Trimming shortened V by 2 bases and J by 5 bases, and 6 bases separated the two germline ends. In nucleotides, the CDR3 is TGTGCCAGCAGCTTATATGGGGAGACCCAGTACTTC. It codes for CASSLYGETQYF.

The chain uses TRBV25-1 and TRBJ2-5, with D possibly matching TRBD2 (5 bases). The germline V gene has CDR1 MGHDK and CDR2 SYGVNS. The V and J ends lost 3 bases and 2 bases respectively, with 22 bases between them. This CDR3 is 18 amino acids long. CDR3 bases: TGTGCCAGCAGTGAGGGAGTAGGCACAACGGTGCTACAAGAGACCCAGTACTTC. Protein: CASSEGVGTTVLQETQYF.

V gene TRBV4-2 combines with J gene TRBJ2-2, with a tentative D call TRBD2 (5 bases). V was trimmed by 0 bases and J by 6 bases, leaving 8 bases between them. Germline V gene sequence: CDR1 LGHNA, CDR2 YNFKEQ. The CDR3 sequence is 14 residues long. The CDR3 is CASSQDLGAGELFF. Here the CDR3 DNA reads TGTGCCAGCAGCCAAGACTTGGGAGCCGGGGAGCTGTTTTTT.

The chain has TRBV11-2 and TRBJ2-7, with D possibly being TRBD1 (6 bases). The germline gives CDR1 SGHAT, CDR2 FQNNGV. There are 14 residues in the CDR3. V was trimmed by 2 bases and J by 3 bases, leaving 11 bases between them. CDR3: CASSLTAQGYEQYF. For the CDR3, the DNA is TGTGCCAGCAGCTTAACGGCACAGGGCTACGAGCAGTACTTC. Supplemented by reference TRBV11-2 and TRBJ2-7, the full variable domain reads EAGVAQSPRYKIIEKRQSVAFWCNPISGHATLYWYQQILGQGPKLLIQFQNNGVVDDSQLPKDRFSAERLKGVDSTLKIQPAKLEDSAVYLCASSLTAQGYEQYFGPGTRLTVT.

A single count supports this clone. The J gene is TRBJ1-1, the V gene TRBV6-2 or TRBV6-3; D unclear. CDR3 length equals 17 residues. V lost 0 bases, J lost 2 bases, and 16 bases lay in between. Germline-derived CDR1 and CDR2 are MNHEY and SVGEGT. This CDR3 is CASSYSSDPDLNTEAFF. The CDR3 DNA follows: TGTGCCAGCAGTTACTCGTCAGACCCCGACCTTAACACTGAAGCTTTCTTT.

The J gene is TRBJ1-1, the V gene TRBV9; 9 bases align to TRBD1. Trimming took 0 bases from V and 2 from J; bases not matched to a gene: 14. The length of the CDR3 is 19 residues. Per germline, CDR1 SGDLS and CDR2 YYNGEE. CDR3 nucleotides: TGTGCCAGCAGCGTAGCCCCTACAGGGGGCGCCCCGATAAACACTGAAGCTTTCTTT. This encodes CASSVAPTGGAPINTEAFF.

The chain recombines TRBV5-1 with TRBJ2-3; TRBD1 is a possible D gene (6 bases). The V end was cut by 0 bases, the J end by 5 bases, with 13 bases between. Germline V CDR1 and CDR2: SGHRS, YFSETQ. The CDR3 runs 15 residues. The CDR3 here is CASSLEPGAKDTQYF. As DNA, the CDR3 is TGCGCCAGCAGCTTGGAACCAGGGGCGAAAGATACGCAGTATTTT.

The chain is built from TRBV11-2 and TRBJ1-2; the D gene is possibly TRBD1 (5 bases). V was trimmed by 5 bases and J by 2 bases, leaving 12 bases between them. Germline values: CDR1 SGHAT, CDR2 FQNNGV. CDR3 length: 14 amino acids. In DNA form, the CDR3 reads TGTGCCAGCAGCCCAGGGTCCCCAAACTATGGCTACACCTTC. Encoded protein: CASSPGSPNYGYTF.

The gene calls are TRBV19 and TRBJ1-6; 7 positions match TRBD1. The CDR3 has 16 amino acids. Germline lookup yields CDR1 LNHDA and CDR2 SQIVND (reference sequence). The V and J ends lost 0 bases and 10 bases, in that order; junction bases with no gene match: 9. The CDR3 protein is CASSIDRGTAGSPLHF. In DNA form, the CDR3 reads TGTGCCAGTAGTATAGATCGAGGGACAGCGGGGTCACCCCTCCACTTT.

CDR3 bases: TGTGCCAGCAGCCCAACAGGGGCTCATGGGGCCAACGTCCTGACTTTC. It specifies CASSPTGAHGANVLTF. J is TRBJ2-6 and V is TRBV7-9, with 7 bases lining up with TRBD1. This CDR3 is 16 amino acids long. Germline-derived CDR1 and CDR2 are SEHNR and FQNEAQ (reference sequence). V dropped 5 bases and J dropped 3; count of bases not matched to a gene: 7.

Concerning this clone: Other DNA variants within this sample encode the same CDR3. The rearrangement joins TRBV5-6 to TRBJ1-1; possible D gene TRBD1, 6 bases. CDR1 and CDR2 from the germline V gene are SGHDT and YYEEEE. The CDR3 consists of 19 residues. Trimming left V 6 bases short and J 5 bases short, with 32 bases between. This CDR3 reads CASTFFGGGSRGGWTEAFF. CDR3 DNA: TGTGCCAGCACCTTTTTCGGGGGCGGGAGCCGAGGGGGATGGACTGAAGCTTTCTTT.

CDR3 in DNA: TGTGCCAGCAGCCAAGGATACTATGGCTACACCTTC. Amino acids: CASSQGYYGYTF. The V and J genes are TRBV4-2 and TRBJ1-2; D gene uncertain. The germline V and J ends were trimmed by 1 base and 3 bases, with 3 bases remaining between them. The germline gives CDR1 LGHNA, CDR2 YNFKEQ. The CDR3 loop spans 12 amino acids.

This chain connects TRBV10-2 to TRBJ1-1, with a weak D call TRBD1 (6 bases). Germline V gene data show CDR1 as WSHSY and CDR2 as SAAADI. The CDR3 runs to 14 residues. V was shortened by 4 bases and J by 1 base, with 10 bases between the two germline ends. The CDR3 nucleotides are TGCGCCAGCAGTGGAGTAGGGGGGAACACTGAAGCTTTCTTT. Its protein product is CASSGVGGNTEAFF.